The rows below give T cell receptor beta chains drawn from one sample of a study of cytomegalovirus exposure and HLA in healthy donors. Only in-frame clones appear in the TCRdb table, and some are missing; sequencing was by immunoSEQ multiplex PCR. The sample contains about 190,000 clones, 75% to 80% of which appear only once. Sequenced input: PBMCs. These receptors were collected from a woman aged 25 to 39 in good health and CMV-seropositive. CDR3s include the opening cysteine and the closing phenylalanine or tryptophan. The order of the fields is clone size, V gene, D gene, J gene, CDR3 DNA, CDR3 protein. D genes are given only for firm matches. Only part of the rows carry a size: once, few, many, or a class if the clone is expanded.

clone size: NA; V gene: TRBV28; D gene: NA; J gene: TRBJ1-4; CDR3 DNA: TGTGCCAGCAATTCAGGGGAAAAACTGTTTTTT; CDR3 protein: CASNSGEKLFF
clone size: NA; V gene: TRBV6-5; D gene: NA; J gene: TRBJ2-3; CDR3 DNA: TGTGCCAGCAGGGACTTTAGCACAGATACGCAGTATTTT; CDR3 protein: CASRDFSTDTQYF
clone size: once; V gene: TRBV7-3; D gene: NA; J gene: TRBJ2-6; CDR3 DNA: TGTGCCAGCAGCTTAACATCGGGTTTAGGGGCCAACGTCCTGACTTTC; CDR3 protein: CASSLTSGLGANVLTF
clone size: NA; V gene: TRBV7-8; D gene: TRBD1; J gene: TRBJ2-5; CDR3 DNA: TGTGCCAGCAGCTTGTACAGGGGGTACCAAGAGACCCAGTACTTC; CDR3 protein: CASSLYRGYQETQYF
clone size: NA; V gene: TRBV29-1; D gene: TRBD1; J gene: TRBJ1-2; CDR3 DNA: TGCAGCGTCGTAGACAGGGAGAACGACTATGGCTACACCTTC; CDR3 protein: CSVVDRENDYGYTF
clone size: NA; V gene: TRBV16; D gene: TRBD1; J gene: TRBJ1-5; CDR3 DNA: TGTGCCAGCAGCCACAAGGACAGGGGTGGAAATCAGCCCCAGCATTTT; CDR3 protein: CASSHKDRGGNQPQHF
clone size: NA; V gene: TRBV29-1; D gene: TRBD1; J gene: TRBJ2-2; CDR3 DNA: TGCAGCGTTTTACCGGGACAGGGCCCTAAGTTGAACACCGGGGAGCTGTTTTTT; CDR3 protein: CSVLPGQGPKLNTGELFF
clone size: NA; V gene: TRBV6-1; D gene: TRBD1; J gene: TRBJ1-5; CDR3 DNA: TGTGCCAGCAGTGAAGCGTACAGGGGGTTGAATCAGCCCCAGCATTTT; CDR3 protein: CASSEAYRGLNQPQHF
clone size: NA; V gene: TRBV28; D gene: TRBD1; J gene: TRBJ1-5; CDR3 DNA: TGTGCCAGCAGTGATTCGACAGGGGGCTATAATCAGCCCCAGCATTTT; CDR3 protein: CASSDSTGGYNQPQHF
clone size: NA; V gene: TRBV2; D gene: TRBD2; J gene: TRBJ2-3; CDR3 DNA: TGTGCCAGCAATGCGGGAGGGAGGAGCACAGATACGCAGTATTTT; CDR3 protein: CASNAGGRSTDTQYF
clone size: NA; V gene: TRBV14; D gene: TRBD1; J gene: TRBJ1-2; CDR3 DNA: TGTGCCAGCACCGAGACAGGGATGGACTACACCTTC; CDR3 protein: CASTETGMDYTF
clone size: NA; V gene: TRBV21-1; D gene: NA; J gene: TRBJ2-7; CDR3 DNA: TGTGCCAGCAGGCGGGGGCCTCTGGCGGCCTACGAGCAGTACTTC; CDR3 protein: CASRRGPLAAYEQYF
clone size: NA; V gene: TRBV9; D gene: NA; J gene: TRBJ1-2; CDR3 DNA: TGTGCCAGCAGCGCGAGTTTTAACTATGGCTACACCTTC; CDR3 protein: CASSASFNYGYTF
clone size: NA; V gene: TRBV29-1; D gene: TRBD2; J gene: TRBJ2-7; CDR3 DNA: TGCAGCGTTCGGAAAGCGGGAAGCTCCTACGAGCAGTACTTC; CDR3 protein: CSVRKAGSSYEQYF
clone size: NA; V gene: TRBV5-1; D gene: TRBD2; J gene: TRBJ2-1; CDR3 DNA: TGCGCCAGCCCACCCGGCGGGGGGGTGGAGGTTGAGCAGTTCTTC; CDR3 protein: CASPPGGGVEVEQFF
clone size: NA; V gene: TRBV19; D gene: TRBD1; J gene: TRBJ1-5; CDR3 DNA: TGTGCCAGTAGCCCCTCCCCCGGACAGGCTCGTAATCAGCCCCAGCATTTT; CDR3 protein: CASSPSPGQARNQPQHF
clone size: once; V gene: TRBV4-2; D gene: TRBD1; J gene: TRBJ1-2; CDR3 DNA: TGTGCCAGCAGCCGTCGGGACAGGGGGCAGAGTTATGGCTACACCTTC; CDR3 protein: CASSRRDRGQSYGYTF
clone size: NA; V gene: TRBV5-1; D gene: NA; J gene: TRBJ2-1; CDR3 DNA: TGCGCCAGCAGCCCTGACCCCCGGGAGAACAATGAGCAGTTCTTC; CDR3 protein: CASSPDPRENNEQFF
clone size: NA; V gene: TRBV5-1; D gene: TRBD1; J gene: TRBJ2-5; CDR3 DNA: TGCGCCAGCAGCTTTACAGGGGGAGAGACCCAGTACTTC; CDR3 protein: CASSFTGGETQYF
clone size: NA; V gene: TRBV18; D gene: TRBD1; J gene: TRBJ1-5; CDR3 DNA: TGTGCCAGCTCACCACCGGGACAGGGGGCTAGCAATCAGCCCCAGCATTTT; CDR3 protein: CASSPPGQGASNQPQHF
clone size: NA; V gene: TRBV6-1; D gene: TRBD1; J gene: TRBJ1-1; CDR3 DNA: TGTGCCAGCAGACGGACAGGGGGGACCACTGAAGCTTTCTTT; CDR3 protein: CASRRTGGTTEAFF
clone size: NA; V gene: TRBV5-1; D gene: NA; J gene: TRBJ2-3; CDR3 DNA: TGCGCCACCCGCAAGGACTCGGGGGCAGATACGCAGTATTTT; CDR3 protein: CATRKDSGADTQYF
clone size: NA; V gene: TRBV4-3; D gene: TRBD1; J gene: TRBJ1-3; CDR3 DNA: TGCGCCAGCAGCCAAGGACAGGGGGCTGGAAACACCATATATTTT; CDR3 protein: CASSQGQGAGNTIYF
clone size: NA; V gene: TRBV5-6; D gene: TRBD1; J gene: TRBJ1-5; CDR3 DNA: TGTGCCAGCAGCCTATGGACAGGGGGCGAAGGCAATCAGCCCCAGCATTTT; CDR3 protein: CASSLWTGGEGNQPQHF
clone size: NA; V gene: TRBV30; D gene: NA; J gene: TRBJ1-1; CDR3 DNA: TGTGCCTTCAACTCATGGACTGAAGCTTTCTTT; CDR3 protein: CAFNSWTEAFF
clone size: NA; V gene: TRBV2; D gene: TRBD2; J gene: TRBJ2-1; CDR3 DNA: TGTGCCAGCAGTATCCTAGCGGGACCTTACAATGAGCAGTTCTTC; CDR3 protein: CASSILAGPYNEQFF
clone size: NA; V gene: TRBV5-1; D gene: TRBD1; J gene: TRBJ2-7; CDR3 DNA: TGCGCCAGCAGCGTAGGGACAGCGTCGGCCTACGAGCAGTACTTC; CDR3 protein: CASSVGTASAYEQYF
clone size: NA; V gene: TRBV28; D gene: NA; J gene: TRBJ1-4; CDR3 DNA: TGTGCCAGCAGTTTACATACTGGGGCAGGGGCTAAAAAAAAACTGTTTTTT; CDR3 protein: CASSLHTGAGAKKKLFF
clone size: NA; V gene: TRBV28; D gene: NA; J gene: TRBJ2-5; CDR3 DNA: TGTGCCAGCAGTCTCATGGCAGCCGAGGTGGGAGAGACCCAGTACTTC; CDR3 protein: CASSLMAAEVGETQYF
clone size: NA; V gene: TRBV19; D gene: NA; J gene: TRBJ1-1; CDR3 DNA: TGTGCCAGTAGTCCTGGGGGCATTAACACTGAAGCTTTCTTT; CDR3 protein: CASSPGGINTEAFF
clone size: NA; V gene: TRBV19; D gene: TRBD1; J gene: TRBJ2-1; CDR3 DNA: TGTGCCAGTAGTATCCGTCGGACAGGGGAGTTTGAGCAGTTCTTC; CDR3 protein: CASSIRRTGEFEQFF
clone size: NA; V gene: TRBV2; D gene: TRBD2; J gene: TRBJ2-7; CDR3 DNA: TGTGCCAGCAGGCCTGGACTAGCGGGGGCCTACGAGCAGTACTTC; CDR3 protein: CASRPGLAGAYEQYF
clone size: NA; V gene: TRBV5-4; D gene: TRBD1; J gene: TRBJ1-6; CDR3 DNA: TGTGCCAGCAGCTTGGGCTTACAGGGGAACAATTCACCCCTCCACTTT; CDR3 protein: CASSLGLQGNNSPLHF
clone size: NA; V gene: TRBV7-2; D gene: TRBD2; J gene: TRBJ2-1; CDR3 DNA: TGTGCCAGCAGCTTCACTAGCGAGAATAGGGTTGAGCAGTTCTTC; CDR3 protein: CASSFTSENRVEQFF
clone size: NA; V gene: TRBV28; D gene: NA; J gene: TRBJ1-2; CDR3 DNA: TGTGCCAGCACCACTCTGGGGAGATCGTGGTTTTATGGCTACACCTTC; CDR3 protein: CASTTLGRSWFYGYTF
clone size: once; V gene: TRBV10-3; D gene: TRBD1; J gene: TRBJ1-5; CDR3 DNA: TGTGCCATCAGTGAGACGGACAGGGGAAATCAGCCCCAGCATTTT; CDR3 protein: CAISETDRGNQPQHF
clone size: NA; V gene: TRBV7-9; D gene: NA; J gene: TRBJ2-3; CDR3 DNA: TGTGCCAGCAGCCCCGACCGGGAGCGGGCAGATACGCAGTATTTT; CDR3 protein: CASSPDRERADTQYF
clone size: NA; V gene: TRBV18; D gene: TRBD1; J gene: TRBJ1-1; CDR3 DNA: TGTGCCAGCTCACCCCCGGACAGGGTGGCTTTCTTT; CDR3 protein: CASSPPDRVAFF
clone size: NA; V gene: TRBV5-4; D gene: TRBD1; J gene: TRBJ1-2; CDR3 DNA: TGTGCCAGCAGCTTGGACAGGGGCCCGGAAGGAGGCTACACCTTC; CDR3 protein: CASSLDRGPEGGYTF
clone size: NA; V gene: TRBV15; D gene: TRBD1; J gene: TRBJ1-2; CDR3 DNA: TGTGCCACCAGCAGAGGGAAGGGGGCCTACGGCTACACCTTC; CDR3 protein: CATSRGKGAYGYTF
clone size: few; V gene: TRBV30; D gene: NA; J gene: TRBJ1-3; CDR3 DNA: TGTGCCTGGAACGTGCCTGCGGCCGGAAACACCATATATTTT; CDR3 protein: CAWNVPAAGNTIYF
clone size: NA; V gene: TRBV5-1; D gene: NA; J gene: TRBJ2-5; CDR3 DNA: TGCGCCAGCAGCCGCCGGGGGGCGTCCCAAGAGACCCAGTACTTC; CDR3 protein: CASSRRGASQETQYF
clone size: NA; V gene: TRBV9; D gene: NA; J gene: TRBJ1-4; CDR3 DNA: TGTGCCAGCAGCAATGGGGGGGTTCGGGAAAAACTGTTTTTT; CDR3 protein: CASSNGGVREKLFF
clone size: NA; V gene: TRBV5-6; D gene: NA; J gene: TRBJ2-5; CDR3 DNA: TGTGCCAGCAGCCTGAGGATGGCGGACAGCCAAGAGACCCAGTACTTC; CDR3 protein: CASSLRMADSQETQYF
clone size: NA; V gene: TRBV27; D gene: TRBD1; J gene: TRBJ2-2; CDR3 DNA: TGTGCCAGCAGTTTCCACCGGACAGGGCCGAACACCGGGGAGCTGTTTTTT; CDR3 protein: CASSFHRTGPNTGELFF
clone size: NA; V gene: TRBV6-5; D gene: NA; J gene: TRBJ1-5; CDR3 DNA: TGTGCCAGCAGTTACACTTACAATCAGCCCCAGCATTTT; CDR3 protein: CASSYTYNQPQHF
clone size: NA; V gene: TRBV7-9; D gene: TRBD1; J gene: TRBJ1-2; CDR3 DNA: TGTGCCAGCAGCGTCCAGGGGGAGAACTATGGCTACACCTTC; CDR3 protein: CASSVQGENYGYTF
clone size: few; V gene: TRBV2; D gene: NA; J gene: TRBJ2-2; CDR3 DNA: TGTGCCAGCCGGCGGACTTTTAACACCGGGGAGCTGTTTTTT; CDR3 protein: CASRRTFNTGELFF
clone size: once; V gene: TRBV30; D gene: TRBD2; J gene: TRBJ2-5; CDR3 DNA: TGTGCCTGGAGTCCCGTCTCCGGGCTAGCGGGCTCCCAAGAGACCCAGTACTTC; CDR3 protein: CAWSPVSGLAGSQETQYF
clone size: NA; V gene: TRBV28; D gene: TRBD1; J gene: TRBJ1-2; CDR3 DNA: TGTGCCAGCAGTCTCCGGGACAGTTTCTATGGCTACACCTTC; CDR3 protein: CASSLRDSFYGYTF
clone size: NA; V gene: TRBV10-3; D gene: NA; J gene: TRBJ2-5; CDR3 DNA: TGTGCCATCAGTTCAGGGGAGGGGACCCAGTACTTC; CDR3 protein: CAISSGEGTQYF
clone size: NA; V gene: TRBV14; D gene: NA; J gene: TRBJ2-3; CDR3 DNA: TGTGCCAGCAGCCCAGGCGCCAACACAGATACGCAGTATTTT; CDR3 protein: CASSPGANTDTQYF
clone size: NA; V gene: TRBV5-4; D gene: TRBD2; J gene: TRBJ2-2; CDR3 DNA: TGTGCCAGCAGCTTACCTAGCGGGACTCCCGGGGAGCTGTTTTTT; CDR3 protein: CASSLPSGTPGELFF
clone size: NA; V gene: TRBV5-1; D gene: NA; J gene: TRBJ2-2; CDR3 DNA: TGCGCCAGCAGCTTGACCCGGGTTGACACCGGGGAGCTGTTTTTT; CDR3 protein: CASSLTRVDTGELFF
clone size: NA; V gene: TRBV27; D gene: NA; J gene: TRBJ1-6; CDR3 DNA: TGTGCCAGCAGTTTACGACAGTCTAATTCACCCCTCCACTTT; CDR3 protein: CASSLRQSNSPLHF
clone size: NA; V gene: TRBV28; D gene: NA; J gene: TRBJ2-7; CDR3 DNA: TGTGCCAGCAGGAACCGACCCAGGGGAATGGGGGAGCAGTACTTC; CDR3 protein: CASRNRPRGMGEQYF
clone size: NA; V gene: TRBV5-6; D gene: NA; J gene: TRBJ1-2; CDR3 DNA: TGTGCCAGCAGAGGCGGGTCGGATGGCTACACCTTC; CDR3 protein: CASRGGSDGYTF
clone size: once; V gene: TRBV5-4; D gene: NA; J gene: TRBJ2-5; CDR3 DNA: TGTGCCAGCAGCTTAGGGGTGCAGGAGACCCAGTACTTC; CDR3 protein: CASSLGVQETQYF
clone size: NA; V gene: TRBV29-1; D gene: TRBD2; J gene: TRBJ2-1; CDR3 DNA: TGCAGCGTTGTTCCCAGCGGGAGGGACTACCGGAGCGGTGAGCAGTTCTTC; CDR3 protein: CSVVPSGRDYRSGEQFF